The T cell receptor (beta chain) under discussion was sequenced for a study of OX40 agonist ivuxolimab in advanced cancers. Across the whole study: Three dose-escalation patients had partial responses: one with hepatocellular carcinoma and two with cutaneous melanoma. Findings and caveats of the study: Researchers report that CD8+ T cells had, on average, more expanded clones than CD4+.

This clone showed up just a few times. Its target is not known. Deletions cut 6 bases from V and 7 bases from J, with 6 bases between. Germline V gene sequence: CDR1 LNHDA, CDR2 SQIVND (reference sequence). CDR3 length equals 11 residues. The method was immunoSEQ multiplex PCR; TCRdb's version includes in-frame clones alone and lacks a portion of them. The profile shows about 50,000 clones, more than 65% of them singletons. The chain has TRBV19 and TRBJ2-2; no definite D call. This specimen was CD4+ or CD8+ T cells sorted from blood, taken in a trial of the OX40 agonist ivuxolimab. This TCR was recovered from an adult with an advanced solid tumor such as melanoma, head and neck, liver or kidney cancer. The CDR3 sequence: CASSPSGELFF. The CDR3 DNA sequence: TGTGCCAGTAGCCCCAGCGGGGAGCTGTTTTTT.